This T cell receptor beta chain was recorded in a study of shared clonotypes between healthy human individuals (dated by TCRdb to the early 2020s). For the wider study: The cohort included three men and a couple of women between 18 and 49 years of age. For each donor, CD4 naive and CD4 memory were each run on three plates, CD8 naive on two plates, and CD8 memory on one plate. Leukapheresis yielded between about 0.9 and 9.5 billion PBMCs per donor. To increase sequencing depth and limit assay-specific biases, different laboratories used diverse techniques to prepare libraries and sequence TCR repertoires. The study deeply sequenced blood TCR repertoires of about 5 healthy adults to estimate repertoire size and the extent of clonotype sharing between individuals.

Reading the germline V gene gives CDR1 SGHVS and CDR2 FNYEAQ. After removal of 6 bases from V and 8 bases from J, the junction retains 15 bases not matched to a gene. Measured from the cysteine to the phenylalanine, the CDR3 is 16 residues long. Left in the record is the CDR3 DNA by itself, 48 bases read in frame from the first base. Using the deep immunoSEQ assay, TCR CDR3 regions were amplified from genomic DNA by multiplex PCR. Genomic DNA extracted from each cell subset was distributed evenly over all wells of several immunoSEQ 96-well plates, and each plate served as one replicate. For sorted subsets, each replicate PCR was loaded with about 0.2 ug genomic DNA, equivalent to approximately 33,000 T cell genomes. The purified libraries were quantified using a Qubit 3.0 fluorometer, sized with a Bioanalyzer 2100, and then quantified again using the KAPA Library Quantification kit. Every immunoSEQ 96-well plate was sequenced on a separate single-read 150-cycle Illumina NextSeq 550 flow cell. Per the source publication's procedure: The immunoSEQ output contained only junctional sequences without quality scores, so filtering could not match that applied to full-length reads. To assign V/J genes and CDR3, sequences were annotated against IMGT germline references using PyIR, a Python wrapper for IgBLAST v1.9. Reads with weak V/J assignments (E-value above 1e-6), missing CDR3, stop codons, out-of-frame junctions, or ambiguous translated residues were removed. A V3J clonotype was defined by an identical inferred V gene, J gene, and CDR3 amino acid sequence. Percentage overlap between repertoires was computed as shared unique clonotypes divided by the size of the smaller repertoire. RTK rarefaction, the Chao1 estimator, and Recon v2.1 estimates of unobserved clonotypes were used to assess repertoire richness. OLGA was used to compute generation probabilities for all TCRbeta clonotypes that the gDNA method yielded from a handful of donors. TCRdb stores this immuneACCESS table with in-frame sequences only. Part of the clones is absent; in the studies checked, under half of the shortfall reflects unresolved V genes, and no reason is known for the rest. For V, J and clone size, that table is used; D and trimming come from the DNA. Recorded for this sample are millions of clones; approximately 95% of them occurred a single time. The ten largest account for 0.85% to 1.3% of the sample.

This clone was counted a single time. The clone's antigen remains unknown. Base qualities are not recorded, but no much larger clone differs from it by a single base. CD8 naive samples consisted of CD45RO-negative cells that were positively selected for CCR7, yielding a CD45RA+CCR7+ population without TemRA cells. Healthy HIV-negative adults with no recently reported acute infections or vaccinations were included as donors. Every donor was a Caucasian adult living in Nashville, Tennessee, USA. Blood was collected by leukapheresis, and PBMCs were isolated by Ficoll-Histopaque density gradient centrifugation and then cryopreserved in liquid nitrogen vapor phase. Purity and quantity of every magnetically sorted T cell population were checked by analytical flow cytometry. Each sorted fraction had its genomic DNA isolated and then quantified by UV absorbance on a Nanodrop 2000c. The paper as a whole reports these results and caveats: Compared with non-shared clonotypes, clonotypes shared by all four sorted-subset donors had higher generation probabilities. Pairwise subsampling led to the expectation that sequencing depth would affect the degree of clonotype sharing among donors. The genetic and exposure-history diversity represented was limited by the small number of donors. Sampling was restricted to blood, and TCR repertoires in tissues likely differ from the TCR repertoires found in blood. Larger estimated clonotype richness was generally found for naive subsets than for memory subsets. Incomplete sequencing was indicated by rarefaction of sorted-subset datasets, despite the large sequencing depth. Roughly 5.2% of naive CD4, 3.5% of naive CD8, about 2.1% of memory CD4, and around 0.4% of memory CD8 clonotypes were shared across several donors.

This clonotype was sampled from a man between 18 and 35 years old in good health. The sequence is built from TRBV7-6 and TRBJ2-1; 8 bases in the middle match TRBD2. The source material was naive CD8+ T cells sorted from blood. The sample's cell subset or site label, decoded: CD45RA+CCR7+. CDR3 loop: CASSSGLAGGRDEQFF. The nucleotides are TGTGCCAGCAGTTCGGGGCTGGCGGGGGGCCGGGATGAGCAGTTCTTC.